This TCR beta chain was documented in a study of human T cells and chemical hapten exposure. Time point reported: patch test 1, 2 weeks after DPC sensitization. Treatment noted: therapeutic diphenylcyclopropenone sensitization with weekly scalp DPC. Per the authors' pipeline: The number of TCRs in each sample had a median of approximately 96,000 and spanned roughly 20,000 to 750,000. TCRdb processed the RACE reads anew with MiXCR; each CDR3 protein has one entry. In this record, the V and J calls reflect TCRdb's handling and not the investigators' own analysis. The table records under 150,000 distinct CDR3 sequences, 9% to 13% of them present only once. This clonotype was found a few times. The ends were cut back, 3 bases at V and 6 bases at J, with 20 bases in the middle. This CDR3 has 15 residues. The germline CDR1 and CDR2 sequences are DFQATT and SNEGSKA (reference sequence).

This rearrangement joins TRBV20-1 to TRBJ1-2, with D perhaps TRBD1 (5 bases). This TCR was sampled from a woman between 45 and 65 years old with alopecia areata. Some clones in this sample may be carry-over from other donors' samples. Here the sequenced sample was whole blood, taken in connection with sensitization to the hapten diphenylcyclopropenone (DPC). The CDR3: CSASPGLEALDGYTF. CDR3 nucleotide sequence: TGCAGTGCTAGCCCGGGACTGGAAGCTCTAGATGGCTACACCTTC.